The rows below give T cell receptor beta chains drawn from one sample of a study of regulatory T cells in long-lasting Graves disease. TCRdb recomputed calls from the multiplex PCR reads with MiXCR, one row per CDR3 protein. The repertoire holds a few hundred thousand distinct CDR3 sequences, 15% to 20% seen once, with just over 20% in the top ten. The sample was also linked to a second study, of T cells in Graves' hyperthyroidism and ophthalmopathy.

The material was peripheral blood mononuclear cells (PBMCs), obtained at new diagnosis, from a patient treated with antithyroid drugs. The receptors shown here come from a woman aged 18-29 years with Graves disease. Both conserved end residues are part of each CDR3. Fields, in order: V gene, J gene, D gene, clone size, CDR3 DNA, CDR3 protein. A D gene is named only where the DNA matches it firmly. Expanded clones are given a class, and other clones once, few, many or no size at all.

v_call: TRBV18; j_call: TRBJ2-3; d_call: NA; clone_size: many; cdr3_nt: TGTGCCAGCTCACCACCCTCAGCGGCAAGGGGGACGCAGTATTTT; cdr3_aa: CASSPPSAARGTQYF
v_call: TRBV15; j_call: TRBJ1-2; d_call: NA; clone_size: NA; cdr3_nt: TGTGCCACCAGCGGATCAAATCACCAGACCCAAGCTAACTATGGCTACACCTTC; cdr3_aa: CATSGSNHQTQANYGYTF
v_call: TRBV24-1; j_call: TRBJ2-3; d_call: NA; clone_size: many; cdr3_nt: TGTGCCACCAGTGATTTACAGGGTAGCACAGATACGCAGTATTTT; cdr3_aa: CATSDLQGSTDTQYF
v_call: TRBV5-1; j_call: TRBJ2-1; d_call: NA; clone_size: many; cdr3_nt: TGCGCCAGCAGCGGGTCCCTTGGAAATGAGCAGTTCTTC; cdr3_aa: CASSGSLGNEQFF
v_call: TRBV20-1; j_call: TRBJ2-7; d_call: TRBD1; clone_size: many; cdr3_nt: TGCAGTGCTAGAAGGGACAGCAGCTCCTACGAGCAGTACTTC; cdr3_aa: CSARRDSSSYEQYF
v_call: TRBV5-5; j_call: TRBJ1-1; d_call: NA; clone_size: NA; cdr3_nt: TGTGCCAGCAACTTGGCGGGGGGAAGTAACACTGAAGCTTCCTTT; cdr3_aa: CASNLAGGSNTEASF
v_call: TRBV6-5; j_call: TRBJ2-7; d_call: NA; clone_size: many; cdr3_nt: TGTGCCAGCAGTTACGGAGACCCCAAGACCTACGAGCAGTACTTC; cdr3_aa: CASSYGDPKTYEQYF
v_call: TRBV11-2; j_call: TRBJ2-5; d_call: NA; clone_size: many; cdr3_nt: TGTGCCAGCAGCTCGGGGCGAGCGGAGACCCAGTACTTC; cdr3_aa: CASSSGRAETQYF
v_call: TRBV7-8; j_call: TRBJ1-5; d_call: TRBD1; clone_size: many; cdr3_nt: TGTGCCAGCCAGGGGGACAGAACTTATAGCAATCAGCCCCAGCATTTT; cdr3_aa: CASQGDRTYSNQPQHF
v_call: TRBV6-5; j_call: TRBJ1-5; d_call: NA; clone_size: few; cdr3_nt: TGTGCCAGCAGTTATCAGGGGTACAATCAGCCCCAGCATTTT; cdr3_aa: CASSYQGYNQPQHF
v_call: TRBV3-1; j_call: TRBJ1-6; d_call: TRBD1; clone_size: many; cdr3_nt: TGTGCCAGCAGCCAAGCCAGGGGGAATAATTCACCCCTCCACTTT; cdr3_aa: CASSQARGNNSPLHF
v_call: TRBV13; j_call: TRBJ2-2; d_call: TRBD2; clone_size: many; cdr3_nt: TGTGCCAGCAGCTTTTGGACTAGCGGCCTTGACACCGGGGAGCTGTTTTTT; cdr3_aa: CASSFWTSGLDTGELFF
v_call: TRBV5-1; j_call: TRBJ2-7; d_call: NA; clone_size: many; cdr3_nt: TGTGCCAGCAGCTTAGGAGGGGCCGAGCAGTACTTC; cdr3_aa: CASSLGGAEQYF
v_call: TRBV20-1; j_call: TRBJ2-1; d_call: NA; clone_size: many; cdr3_nt: TGCAGTGCTAGAAATGCCGGGACTCAGGTATGGGAGCAGTTCTTC; cdr3_aa: CSARNAGTQVWEQFF
v_call: TRBV11-2; j_call: TRBJ2-4; d_call: NA; clone_size: many; cdr3_nt: TGTGCCAGCAGCTTACAGGAAAACATTCAGTACTTC; cdr3_aa: CASSLQENIQYF
v_call: TRBV11-2; j_call: TRBJ1-1; d_call: NA; clone_size: many; cdr3_nt: TGTGCCAGCAGCCCCGGACCAGCAAGTTCCGGGGCTTTCTTT; cdr3_aa: CASSPGPASSGAFF
v_call: TRBV7-9; j_call: TRBJ1-1; d_call: NA; clone_size: NA; cdr3_nt: TGTGCCAGCAGCTTATCCGCGCAGGTGACTGAAGCTTTCTTT; cdr3_aa: CASSLSAQVTEAFF